These 4 T cell receptor beta chains originate from one sample sequenced in a study of blood T cells in healthy people across ages. A second 7 to 11 cycle PCR used barcoded and J-beta primers. TCRdb recomputed calls from the 5' RACE reads with MiXCR, one row per CDR3 protein. The sample includes about 800,000 distinct CDR3 sequences, just under 25% of them seen just once. These data also formed part of another study, on T cells of mothers and their children.

What was sequenced was blood. The receptor source for this set is a boy younger than 18 in good health.

The J gene is TRBJ2-1, the V gene TRBV7-9; D assignment may be TRBD1 or TRBD2 (5 bases each). CDR3 length: 15 residues. Germline V gene data show CDR1 as SEHNR and CDR2 as FQNEAQ (reference sequence). V lost 5 bases and J lost 1, with 12 bases in between. CDR3 sequence reads: CASSPTGASYNEQFF. The CDR3 DNA sequence: TGTGCCAGCAGCCCCACCGGGGCATCCTACAATGAGCAGTTCTTC.

This clonotype was seen only a few times. The chain combines TRBV6-2 or TRBV6-3 with TRBJ2-5; 7 positions match TRBD1. This CDR3 has 17 amino acids. Trimming removed 0 bases from V and 2 bases from J; junction bases left unmatched: 9. CDR1 and CDR2 from the germline V gene are MNHEY and SVGEGT. The CDR3 reads CASSYSMGTETQETQYF. The DNA of the CDR3 is TGTGCCAGCAGTTACTCGATGGGGACAGAGACTCAAGAGACCCAGTACTTC.

This clonotype came up a few times. DNA for the CDR3: TGTGCCAGCAGCGTAGTTCCTAGCGGAGTCCAAGAGACCCAGTACTTC. This encodes CASSVVPSGVQETQYF. The V and J genes are TRBV9 and TRBJ2-5, with 7 bases lining up with TRBD2. Trimming cost V 0 bases and J 1 base; bases outside gene matches: 6. CDR1 SGDLS and CDR2 YYNGEE come from the germline V gene. This CDR3 is built from 16 residues.

The chain combines TRBV11-2 with TRBJ1-1; 7 positions match TRBD1. The trim removed 5 bases at V and 8 bases at J, leaving 14 bases unmatched. CDR1 and CDR2 from the germline V gene are SGHAT and FQNNGV. The CDR3 consists of 15 residues. This CDR3 reads CASSDSWTGSTEAFF. For the CDR3, the DNA is TGTGCCAGCAGCGACTCCTGGACAGGCAGCACCGAAGCTTTCTTT.